These 12 T cell receptor beta chains came from one sample sequenced in a study of low-dose radiotherapy and immunotherapy resistance in tumors. TRAV- and TRBV-specific primers, spanning alpha and beta chains, primed first-strand cDNA. The PCR that amplified TCRs ran for about 20 cycles, relying on a constant-region primer and a V-primer adapter. TCRdb re-called the reads through MiXCR, storing one row per CDR3 protein. In the table there are around 100,000 distinct CDR3 sequences, around a fifth of which are singletons. As to time point: after trial treatment. Specified treatment: LDRT plus nivolumab, ipilimumab, low-dose cyclophosphamide and aspirin (RACIN trial). The sample was PBMCs, taken after low-dose radiotherapy plus immunotherapy. These TCRs come from a female donor with ovarian cancer.

This clonotype was seen a handful of times. The chain uses TRBV20-1 and TRBJ1-6; perhaps TRBD1 as D (5 bases). The germline CDR1 and CDR2 sequences are DFQATT and SNEGSKA (reference sequence). V gave up 0 bases and J gave up 10 bases, with 13 bases separating them. The CDR3 has 14 residues. DNA of the CDR3: TGCAGTGCTAGAGAGGACACTGGGGGATCACCCCTCCACTTT. Its translation: CSAREDTGGSPLHF.

This clonotype was seen ten or more times. The gene calls are TRBV21-1 and TRBJ2-7; no DNA check was done on the table's D call, TRBD1. TRBV21-1 is recorded as a pseudogene. The CDR3 has 16 amino acids. CDR3 coding DNA: TGTGCCAGCAGCTCCTGGGACAGGGCAACGGGCTACGAGCAGTACTTC. Its translation: CASSSWDRATGYEQYF.

In this sample, this clonotype turned up many times. The rearrangement links TRBV9 to TRBJ2-1; D not certain. The germline CDR1 and CDR2 sequences are SGDLS and YYNGEE. V was clipped by 4 bases and J by 5 bases, with 4 bases between them. The length of the CDR3 is 11 residues. CDR3 amino acids: CASSQNNEQFF. The CDR3 nucleotides read TGTGCCAGCAGCCAGAACAATGAGCAGTTCTTC.

This clonotype showed up many times. This rearrangement joins TRBV21-1 to TRBJ1-1; TRBD1, the D gene given by the table, was not confirmed from the DNA. TRBV21-1 is deemed a pseudogene. The CDR3 has 19 residues. The CDR3 spells CASITPNRGRPRMNTEAFF. The CDR3, as DNA: TGTGCCAGCATCACTCCAAACAGGGGGCGGCCTCGCATGAACACTGAAGCTTTCTTT.

The sample holds a few counts of this clonotype. The V call is TRBV5-1, the J call TRBJ2-1, with 10 bases matching TRBD2. Trimming took 0 bases from V and 4 from J; bases not matched to a gene: 4. CDR1 SGHRS and CDR2 YFSETQ come from the germline V gene. This CDR3 has 16 residues. The CDR3 coding sequence is TGCGCCAGCAGCTTGGCTAGCGGGGGCCTATACAATGAGCAGTTCTTC. Translating it yields CASSLASGGLYNEQFF.

CDR3 sequence reads: CASSYKIQAVNTEAFF. In DNA, the CDR3 is TGTGCCAGCAGTTACAAGATTCAGGCTGTGAACACTGAAGCTTTCTTT. This chain links TRBV6-2 or TRBV6-3 with TRBJ1-1; no clear D. There are 16 residues in the CDR3. V lost 2 bases to trimming and J lost 0 bases, with 13 bases between them. Per germline, CDR1 MNHEY and CDR2 SVGEGT.

This clonotype was counted many times. This rearrangement joins TRBV12-3 or TRBV12-4 to TRBJ2-2; TRBD2 matches 10 bases. The CDR3 runs to 21 residues. The V segment lost 5 bases and the J segment 0 bases; nucleotides outside the gene matches: 18. The CDR3 coding sequence is TGTGCCAGCAGTCCGCAGGGTGGTAGCGGGGGGACAATCGCGAACACCGGGGAGCTGTTTTTT. It codes for CASSPQGGSGGTIANTGELFF.

This clonotype was seen ten or more times. This chain connects TRBV7-6 to TRBJ1-4; 7 bases fit TRBD1. The germline gives CDR1 SGHVS, CDR2 FNYEAQ. Trimming cost V 4 bases and J 10 bases; bases outside gene matches: 6. The CDR3 is 13 amino acids. In DNA, the CDR3 is TGTGCCAGCAGCTCTCGGACAGGAAGAAAACTGTTTTTT. Protein product: CASSSRTGRKLFF.

Ten or more counts support this clonotype. This sequence joins TRBV19 and TRBJ2-2; no definite D call. The CDR3 is 11 amino acids. Germline-derived CDR1 and CDR2 are LNHDA and SQIVND (reference sequence). Deletions cut 7 bases from V and 5 bases from J, with 5 bases between. The chain's CDR3 is CASTRTGELFF. Written as DNA, the CDR3 is TGTGCCAGTACCAGAACCGGGGAGCTGTTTTTT.

This clonotype was seen at least ten times. The V gene is TRBV7-8, the J gene TRBJ2-3; 9 bases match TRBD2. Unmatched junction bases numbered 10, after V lost 5 bases and J lost 4 bases. Germline V CDR1 and CDR2: SGHVS, FQNEAQ. The length of the CDR3 is 16 residues. CDR3 sequence: CASSTPNGGRADTQYF. DNA for the CDR3: TGTGCCAGCAGCACCCCTAATGGCGGGAGGGCAGATACGCAGTATTTT. The full variable domain, completed using reference TRBV7-8 and TRBJ2-3, is GAGVSQSPRYKVAKRGQDVALRCDPISGHVSLFWYQQALGQGPEFLTYFQNEAQLDKSGLPSDRFFAERPEGSVSTLKIQRTQQEDSAVYLCASSTPNGGRADTQYFGPGTRLTVL.

Many counts were recorded for this clonotype. This chain connects TRBV30 to TRBJ2-3, with D possibly being TRBD2 (6 bases). V was pared by 5 bases and J by 5 bases, with 17 bases between. CDR3 length: 14 amino acids. Germline V gene lookup returns CDR1 GTSNPN and CDR2 SVGIG (reference sequence). CDR3 amino acids: CAWGDFARGDTQYF. The DNA for the CDR3 is TGTGCCTGGGGGGACTTCGCCCGAGGAGATACGCAGTATTTT.

This clonotype was counted between two and nine times. The rearrangement joins TRBV20-1 to TRBJ1-5; 7 bases line up with TRBD1. Trimming cost V 5 bases and J 0 bases; bases outside gene matches: 4. CDR1 DFQATT and CDR2 SNEGSKA come from the germline V gene (reference sequence). The CDR3 loop spans 14 amino acids. CDR3 loop: CSALTGNSNQPQHF. The CDR3 nucleotides are TGCAGTGCTCTGACAGGGAATAGCAATCAGCCCCAGCATTTT.